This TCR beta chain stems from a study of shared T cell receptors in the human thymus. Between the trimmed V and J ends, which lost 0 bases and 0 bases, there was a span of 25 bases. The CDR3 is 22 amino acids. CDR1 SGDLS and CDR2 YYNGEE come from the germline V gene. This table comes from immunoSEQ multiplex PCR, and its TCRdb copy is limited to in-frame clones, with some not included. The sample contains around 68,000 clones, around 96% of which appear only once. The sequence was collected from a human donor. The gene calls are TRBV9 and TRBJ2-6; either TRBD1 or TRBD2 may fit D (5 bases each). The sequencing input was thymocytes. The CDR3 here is CASSVDSPPGQGSYSGANVLTF. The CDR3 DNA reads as TGTGCCAGCAGCGTAGACTCCCCCCCGGGGCAGGGCTCCTACTCTGGGGCCAACGTCCTGACTTTC.